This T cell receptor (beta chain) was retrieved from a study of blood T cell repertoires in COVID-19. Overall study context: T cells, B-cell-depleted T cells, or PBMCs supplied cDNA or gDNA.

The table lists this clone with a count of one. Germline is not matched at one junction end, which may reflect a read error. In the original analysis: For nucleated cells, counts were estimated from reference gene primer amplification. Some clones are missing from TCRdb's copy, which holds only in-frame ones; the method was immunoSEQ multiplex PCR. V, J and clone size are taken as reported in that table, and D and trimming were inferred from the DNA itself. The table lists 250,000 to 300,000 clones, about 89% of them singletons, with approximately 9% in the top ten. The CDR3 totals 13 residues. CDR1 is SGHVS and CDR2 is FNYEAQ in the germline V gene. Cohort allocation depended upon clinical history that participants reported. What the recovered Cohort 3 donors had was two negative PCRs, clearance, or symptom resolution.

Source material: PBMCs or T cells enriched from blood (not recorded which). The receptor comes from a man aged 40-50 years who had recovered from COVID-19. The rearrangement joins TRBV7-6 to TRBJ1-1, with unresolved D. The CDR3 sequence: CASSLAANTEAFF. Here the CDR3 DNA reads TGTGCCAGCAGCCTAGCGGCGAACACTGAAGCTTTCTTT.